These 26 T cell receptor beta chains originate from one sample sequenced in a study of radiation and T cells in renal cell carcinoma. The assay was immunoSEQ multiplex PCR, and TCRdb's table has in-frame clones only and misses some. Of approximately 90,000 clones listed, just under 85% were seen once; the top ten hold 9.4%. The time point was: blood 4 weeks post-SBRT, at nephrectomy. Described treatment: 15 Gy SBRT to primary tumor, nephrectomy 4 weeks later. The specimen comprised blood, sampled from a patient whose treatment included radiotherapy and nephrectomy. The receptor source for this set is a middle-aged man with renal cell carcinoma.

The CDR3 region has the DNA TGTGCCAGTAGACTAGCGAATGAGCAGTTCTTC. This codes for CASRLANEQFF. The chain links TRBV19 to TRBJ2-1, with 7 bases fitting TRBD2. Germline lookup yields CDR1 LNHDA and CDR2 SQIVND (reference sequence). V shed 6 bases and J 7 bases; nucleotides not matched to a gene: 0. The CDR3 extends over 11 amino acids.

The V call is TRBV5-1, the J call TRBJ2-7, with D uncertain. The length of the CDR3 is 17 residues. Germline V CDR1 and CDR2: SGHRS, YFSETQ. Trimming pared 0 bases from V and 2 bases from J, leaving 18 bases between. This CDR3 reads CASSLANAGNFPYEQYF. CDR3 sequence (DNA): TGCGCCAGCAGCTTGGCCAATGCAGGTAACTTCCCCTACGAGCAGTACTTC.

This chain links TRBV30 with TRBJ2-7; 9 nucleotides line up with TRBD2. This CDR3 is 14 amino acids long. Germline assignment: CDR1 GTSNPN and CDR2 SVGIG (reference sequence). With V trimmed by 4 bases and J by 1 base, 5 bases remained unmatched. CDR3 in amino acids: CAWMKRGVSYEQYF. In DNA, the CDR3 is TGTGCCTGGATGAAGCGGGGGGTTTCCTACGAGCAGTACTTC.

This clone was seen more than once but under ten times. CDR3 nucleotides: TGTGCCAGTAGTCCGCCGGGACAGGGTTCCGAAAAACTGTTTTTT. This gives the protein CASSPPGQGSEKLFF. This chain joins TRBV19 and TRBJ1-4; 9 bases line up with TRBD1. This CDR3 contains 15 residues. Germline V gives CDR1 LNHDA, CDR2 SQIVND (reference sequence). Unmatched junction bases numbered 9, after V lost 5 bases and J lost 8 bases.

This chain connects TRBV30 to TRBJ2-5; D is unclear. The CDR3 extends over 12 amino acids. V lost 1 base to trimming and J lost 5 bases, with 8 bases between them. Per germline, CDR1 GTSNPN and CDR2 SVGIG (reference sequence). CDR3 DNA sequence: TGTGCCTGGAGTGGGCAGATGGAGACCCAGTACTTC. It is translated as CAWSGQMETQYF.

This chain connects TRBV6-4 to TRBJ2-3, with D possibly matching TRBD1 (6 bases). Germline CDR1 reads MRHNA; CDR2 reads SNTAGT. The CDR3 sequence is 14 residues long. Trimming cost V 2 bases and J 0 bases, with 6 bases left between them. This CDR3 reads CASSDGGSTDTQYF. CDR3 DNA: TGTGCCAGCAGTGACGGGGGCAGCACAGATACGCAGTATTTT.

This chain connects TRBV7-2 to TRBJ1-1; no clear D gene. The ends were cut back, 2 bases at V and 2 bases at J, with 9 bases in the middle. The CDR3 contains 14 residues. The V gene's germline CDR1 is SGHTA and CDR2 FQGNSA. The CDR3 loop reads CASSLFDTNTEAFF. The CDR3 region has the DNA TGTGCCAGCAGCTTATTCGACACAAACACTGAAGCTTTCTTT.

A few counts support this clone. The CDR3 reads CASSLLGELFF. The CDR3, as DNA: TGTGCCAGCAGCTTACTCGGGGAGCTGTTTTTT. The chain joins TRBV7-8 to TRBJ2-2; D gene uncertain. This CDR3 region has 11 residues. V dropped 2 bases and J dropped 7 bases, with 2 bases sitting between them. Per the germline V gene, CDR1 is SGHVS and CDR2 is FQNEAQ.

This chain joins TRBV18 and TRBJ1-1; D possibly corresponds to TRBD1 (6 bases). V lost 1 base to trimming and J lost 0 bases, with 15 bases between them. The CDR3 totals 17 residues. CDR1 is KGHSH and CDR2 is LQKENI in the germline V gene. The CDR3 DNA is TGTGCCAGCTCACCACGACCTGGAGGGGGAATGAACACTGAAGCTTTCTTT. Amino acids: CASSPRPGGGMNTEAFF. Variable domain in full (rest from reference TRBV18 and TRBJ1-1): NAGVMQNPRHLVRRRGQEARLRCSPMKGHSHVYWYRQLPEEGLKFMVYLQKENIIDESGMPKERFSAEFPKEGPSILRIQQVVRGDSAAYFCASSPRPGGGMNTEAFFGQGTRLTVV.

The chain employs TRBV27 and TRBJ1-2; TRBD1 agrees at 7 bases. Germline CDR1 reads MNHEY; CDR2 reads SMNVEV (reference sequence). CDR3 length: 14 residues. The J segment lost 3 bases and the V segment lost 2 bases, leaving 3 bases of the junction unmatched. Here the CDR3 DNA reads TGTGCCAGCAGTTTAAACAGGGGTCACTATGGCTACACCTTC. It is translated as CASSLNRGHYGYTF.

The chain links TRBV5-5 to TRBJ1-5; 9 bases match TRBD1. J gave up 6 bases and V 4 bases, and 11 bases lay outside the gene matches. There are 16 residues in the CDR3. Looked up from germline, CDR1 is SGHKS and CDR2 is YYEKEE (reference sequence). Here the CDR3 DNA reads TGTGCCAGCAGCATCGGACAGGGGTATTCGGGTCAGCCCCAGCATTTT. Translated, it gives CASSIGQGYSGQPQHF. Variable domain in full (rest from reference TRBV5-5 and TRBJ1-5): DAGVTQSPTHLIKTRGQQVTLRCSPISGHKSVSWYQQVLGQGPQFIFQYYEKEERGRGNFPDRFSARQFPNYSSELNVNALLLGDSALYLCASSIGQGYSGQPQHFGDGTRLSIL.

The gene calls are TRBV4-1 and TRBJ2-3, with 11 bases fitting TRBD2. The J segment lost 0 bases and the V segment lost 3 bases, leaving 14 bases of the junction unmatched. The CDR3 covers 20 residues. The germline V gene has CDR1 MGHRA and CDR2 YSYEKL. The CDR3 reads CASSQLAGGRAIRSTDTQYF. For the CDR3, the DNA is TGCGCCAGCAGCCAGTTAGCGGGAGGGCGTGCTATAAGAAGCACAGATACGCAGTATTTT.

This clone was detected ten times or more. The rearrangement links TRBV2 to TRBJ2-7; unclear D gene. With 6 bases removed from V and 2 bases from J, the gap between germline ends came to 5 bases. The germline CDR1 and CDR2 sequences are SNHLY and FYNNEI. The CDR3 runs 11 residues. In DNA, the CDR3 is TGTGCCAGCAGCCCAGCCTACGAGCAGTACTTC. This translates into CASSPAYEQYF. Variable domain in full (rest from reference TRBV2 and TRBJ2-7): EPEVTQTPSHQVTQMGQEVILRCVPISNHLYFYWYRQILGQKVEFLVSFYNNEISEKSEIFDDQFSVERPDGSNFTLKIRSTKLEDSAMYFCASSPAYEQYFGPGTRLTVT.

The J gene is TRBJ2-7, the V gene TRBV2, with TRBD1 matching over 12 bases. The V segment lost 11 bases and the J segment 2 bases; nucleotides outside the gene matches: 4. The CDR3 spans 13 residues. Germline lookup yields CDR1 SNHLY and CDR2 FYNNEI. The chain's CDR3 is CAGGQGAAYEQYF. The CDR3 nucleotides are TGTGCCGGGGGACAGGGGGCAGCCTACGAGCAGTACTTC.

The CDR3 nucleotides read TGTGCCAGCAGTCGTAGGGATTTCCCAAGAAACACTGAAGCTTTCTTT. Its translation: CASSRRDFPRNTEAFF. The gene calls are TRBV27 and TRBJ1-1; no firm D call. CDR3 size: 16 residues. Germline assignment: CDR1 MNHEY and CDR2 SMNVEV (reference sequence). Trimming stripped 5 bases from V and 2 bases from J, with 18 bases between.

In its sample, this clone was seen a few times. The V and J genes are TRBV6-1 and TRBJ2-7, with TRBD1 as a possible D gene (5 bases). CDR1 is MNHNS and CDR2 is SASEGT in the germline V gene. Trimming shortened V by 4 bases and J by 7 bases, and 20 bases separated the two germline ends. The CDR3 covers 15 residues. The DNA of the CDR3 is TGTGCCAGCAGTGTAGGGGCGGCTACCCTTTATGAGCAGTACTTC. Protein product: CASSVGAATLYEQYF.

The rearrangement uses TRBV5-5 and TRBJ1-2; the match to TRBD1 covers 11 bases. This CDR3 comprises 15 residues. V shed 4 bases, J shed 3 bases, and the junction held 5 bases outside the gene matches. Per the germline V gene, CDR1 is SGHKS and CDR2 is YYEKEE (reference sequence). CDR3 protein: CASSPGQGADYGYTF. CDR3 bases: TGTGCCAGCAGCCCTGGACAGGGGGCGGACTATGGCTACACCTTC.

This clone was counted once. The chain carries TRBV6-1 and TRBJ1-2; no reliable D call. Trimming pared 6 bases from V and 2 bases from J, leaving 4 bases between. From germline, CDR1 is MNHNS and CDR2 SASEGT. The CDR3 is 11 residues long. CDR3 in amino acids: CASSINYGYTF. The CDR3 DNA follows: TGTGCCAGCAGCATAAACTATGGCTACACCTTC.

The chain couples TRBV6-5 to TRBJ2-7, with D perhaps being TRBD1 or TRBD2 (5 bases each). In germline, CDR1 is MNHEY, CDR2 SVGAGI. This CDR3 spans 16 amino acids. Between the trimmed V and J ends, which lost 2 bases and 3 bases, there was a span of 17 bases. The CDR3 nucleotides read TGTGCCAGCAGTTACGCCCGACTTCGAGGGGACTACGAGCAGTACTTC. Encoded protein: CASSYARLRGDYEQYF.

This chain connects TRBV11-3 to TRBJ2-2, with D possibly TRBD1 on 5 matching bases. In germline, CDR1 is SGHNT, CDR2 YENEEA. V dropped 1 base and J dropped 3 bases, with 6 bases sitting between them. The CDR3 consists of 14 residues. The CDR3 DNA is TGTGCCAGCAGCTTAGCACAGGACACCGGGGAGCTGTTTTTT. This codes for CASSLAQDTGELFF.

This clone came up once. The rearrangement uses TRBV5-6 and TRBJ2-7; weak D call: TRBD1 (5 bases). V dropped 1 base and J dropped 6 bases, with 11 bases sitting between them. The CDR3 runs 13 residues. Germline V gene lookup returns CDR1 SGHDT and CDR2 YYEEEE. The CDR3 sequence is CASSLFSGLEQYF. The DNA for the CDR3 is TGTGCCAGCAGCTTGTTTTCAGGGCTCGAGCAGTACTTC. The full variable domain, completed using reference TRBV5-6 and TRBJ2-7, is DAGVTQSPTHLIKTRGQQVTLRCSPKSGHDTVSWYQQALGQGPQFIFQYYEEEERQRGNFPDRFSGHQFPNYSSELNVNALLLGDSALYLCASSLFSGLEQYFGPGTRLTVT.

The chain is built from TRBV9 and TRBJ2-7; D remains unclear. V was pared by 1 base and J by 0 bases, with 5 bases between. The CDR3 has 13 amino acids. Germline CDR1 SGDLS, CDR2 YYNGEE. The CDR3 DNA reads as TGTGCCAGCAGCGTAAGTCCCTCCTACGAGCAGTACTTC. Protein sequence: CASSVSPSYEQYF.

The chain is built from TRBV5-4 and TRBJ2-7, with 14 nucleotides matching TRBD2. Germline V lookup: CDR1 SGHNT, CDR2 YYREEE (reference sequence). Losses at the gene ends were 4 bases for V and 5 bases for J; bases not matched to a gene: 17. This CDR3 is 19 amino acids long. Here the CDR3 reads CASSEPTGQGLAGVDEQYF. DNA for the CDR3: TGTGCCAGCAGCGAACCGACAGGGCAGGGACTAGCGGGAGTTGACGAGCAGTACTTC.

The chain recombines TRBV18 with TRBJ2-3, with TRBD2 matching over 16 bases. The germline V gene has CDR1 KGHSH and CDR2 LQKENI. V was clipped by 3 bases and J by 0 bases; unmatched bases: 0. The CDR3 is 17 residues long. The CDR3 sequence is CASSPGLAGGSTDTQYF. In DNA, the CDR3 is TGTGCCAGCTCACCGGGACTAGCGGGGGGGAGCACAGATACGCAGTATTTT.

In its sample, this clone was seen a few times. This chain links TRBV5-8 with TRBJ2-5; the match to TRBD2 covers 10 bases. Per the germline V gene, CDR1 is SGHTS and CDR2 is YDEGEE. With 2 bases clipped from V and 2 bases from J, the junction kept 3 bases outside the gene matches. CDR3 size: 15 residues. This chain's CDR3 is CASSLSGRVQETQYF. The DNA for the CDR3 is TGTGCCAGCAGCTTAAGCGGGAGGGTACAAGAGACCCAGTACTTC.

This chain's CDR3 is CAGTSGGDTQYF. The CDR3 DNA sequence: TGTGCCGGAACTAGCGGGGGGGATACGCAGTATTTT. The J gene is TRBJ2-3, the V gene TRBV30; TRBD2 matches at 12 bases. Per the germline V gene, CDR1 is GTSNPN and CDR2 is SVGIG (reference sequence). The ends lost 8 bases at V and 6 bases at J; junction bases unmatched: 3. This CDR3 contains 12 residues. Based on the CDR3 plus reference TRBV30 and TRBJ2-3, the full variable domain is SQTIHQWPATLVQPVGSPLSLECTVEGTSNPNLYWYRQAAGRGLQLLFYSVGIGQISSEVPQNLSASRPQDRQFILSSKKLLLSDSGFYLCAGTSGGDTQYFGPGTRLTVL.